Listed below are T cell receptor beta chains from one sample, sequenced in a study of T cell changes during pregnancy in multiple sclerosis. TCRdb's table, derived via immunoSEQ multiplex PCR, lists solely in-frame clones and lacks some. In the table there are about 45,000 clones, around 90% of which are singletons. The source material was CD4+ T cells from peripheral blood mononuclear cells, sampled in the first trimester of pregnancy. The receptors originated from a female donor with multiple sclerosis, enrolled in a pregnancy study. Both conserved end residues are part of each CDR3. Fields, in order: D gene, V gene, clone size, J gene, CDR3 protein. A D gene is named only where the DNA matches it firmly. Only some rows state a clone size, as once, few, many or a class for expanded clones.

>TRBD2|TRBV7-2|-|TRBJ2-7
CASSLNTGRASEQYF
>-|TRBV30|-|TRBJ1-6
CAWSSNSPLHF
>TRBD1|TRBV5-1|-|TRBJ2-5
CASSSGTGGAETQYF
>-|TRBV18|-|TRBJ2-3
CASSRATDLSPWDTQYF
>-|TRBV19|once|TRBJ1-2
CATFNYGYTF
>-|TRBV18|-|TRBJ2-2
CASSPLELSGELFF
>-|TRBV6-5|-|TRBJ2-7
CASSPDSSYEQYF
>TRBD2|TRBV7-9|-|TRBJ2-7
CASSLSSGNIGEQYF
>-|TRBV2|-|TRBJ2-1
CASRGGEIYNEQFF
>-|TRBV18|-|TRBJ1-2
CASSPKTGFSYGYTF
>-|TRBV30|-|TRBJ2-7
CAWSVTVGYEQYF
>-|TRBV28|once|TRBJ2-3
CASRPSGPDTQYF
>TRBD2|TRBV5-1|-|TRBJ2-3
CASSLDPGRHDTQYF
>-|TRBV30|-|TRBJ1-1
CAWSVLTGTEAFF
>-|TRBV5-4|once|TRBJ2-7
CASSLAGTHEQYF
>-|TRBV4-1|-|TRBJ2-7
CASSQALAQHYEQYF
>TRBD1|TRBV5-1|-|TRBJ2-3
CASRRGQGTDTQYF
>TRBD2|TRBV5-4|-|TRBJ2-5
CASSLPGLAQETQYF
>-|TRBV9|-|TRBJ2-2
CASSLEQVRGELFF
>TRBD1|TRBV9|-|TRBJ2-5
CASSVSQGWQETQYF
>TRBD2|TRBV5-4|-|TRBJ2-3
CASSPGRIAGGFTDTQYF
>-|TRBV10-3|-|TRBJ2-7
CAISSGAIRSYEQYF
>TRBD2|TRBV19|-|TRBJ2-5
CASSGTSGRAETQYF
>-|TRBV10-3|once|TRBJ2-7
CAISESAGRRTLEQYF
>TRBD1|TRBV7-9|-|TRBJ2-7
CASSADWTGNVYEQYF
>TRBD1|TRBV19|-|TRBJ1-1
CASSVSGTGNTEAFF
>-|TRBV5-4|-|TRBJ2-7
CASSSGGVLYEQYF
>TRBD2|TRBV19|-|TRBJ2-1
CASTGLAGTDEQFF
>TRBD1|TRBV7-3|-|TRBJ2-2
CASSSLPATGKNTGELFF
>TRBD1|TRBV28|-|TRBJ1-3
CASRPTIGTGDLSGNTIYF
>TRBD2|TRBV25-1|-|TRBJ2-1
CASSDPGLASNEQFF
>-|TRBV9|-|TRBJ1-1
CASSVAMNTEAFF
>TRBD2|TRBV7-2|-|TRBJ2-3
CASSLDGSGSIYTQYF
>-|TRBV6-5|-|TRBJ2-7
CASSNVYEQYF
>-|TRBV27|-|TRBJ2-3
CASSLRWGGTDTQYF
>-|TRBV18|-|TRBJ2-1
CASSRQDFQQFF
>TRBD2|TRBV5-1|once|TRBJ2-1
CASSLPSGRFGEQFF
>-|TRBV5-1|-|TRBJ1-3
CASSKDLIGSGNTIYF
>TRBD2|TRBV30|once|TRBJ2-1
CAWSTLRGRVKNEQFF
>-|TRBV14|-|TRBJ1-2
CASSPGISGYTF
>-|TRBV7-9|-|TRBJ2-1
CASSLASSDTYNEQFF
>-|TRBV27|-|TRBJ2-1
CASSLDIISYNEQFF
>TRBD1|TRBV6-6|-|TRBJ1-5
CASSHGQGKDQPQHF
>-|TRBV7-3|-|TRBJ2-2
CASSQQGPGELFF
>-|TRBV4-2|-|TRBJ2-1
CASSQVLGSSSDNEQFF
>-|TRBV27|-|TRBJ2-2
CASRTGTANTGELFF
>-|TRBV11-2|-|TRBJ2-6
CASSRTLESGANVLTF
>TRBD1|TRBV6-5|-|TRBJ1-2
CASTRTGPNYGYTF
>TRBD1|TRBV19|-|TRBJ1-5
CASRPTGGSQPQHF
>TRBD1|TRBV19|-|TRBJ2-7
CASSINRGMYEQYF
>TRBD2|TRBV4-2|few|TRBJ2-1
CASSQVPLRSGNASYNEQFF